The present TCR beta chain was sequenced within a study of patients and donors after allogeneic stem cell transplantation. TCRdb processed the RT-PCR reads anew with MiXCR; each CDR3 protein has one entry. The sample lists some 200,000 distinct CDR3 sequences; 41% were seen once. The CDR3 extends over 12 amino acids. V dropped 6 bases and J dropped 5 bases, with 8 bases sitting between them. Per germline, CDR1 LNHDA and CDR2 SQIVND (reference sequence). This clonotype was seen more than once but under ten times. The rearrangement links TRBV19 to TRBJ1-5; D is possibly TRBD1 (5 bases). Sequenced input: blood, either unsorted or a sorted T cell fraction (not recorded which). This receptor was obtained from a human donor who was either an allogeneic HSCT recipient or a stem cell or donor lymphocyte infusion donor (not recorded which). It is not recorded whose cells these are; they may come from a transplant donor. CDR3 region: CASRAGHQPQHF. The CDR3 DNA sequence: TGTGCCAGTAGGGCGGGGCATCAGCCCCAGCATTTT.